These 8 T cell receptor beta chains were sequenced from one sample in a study of regulatory T cells in long-lasting Graves disease. CDR3 regions were amplified by Arm-PCR using iRepertoire HTBI primers to build TCR beta libraries. TCRdb passed the multiplex PCR reads through MiXCR, listing each CDR3 protein once. The repertoire holds hundreds of thousands of distinct CDR3 sequences, with around 20% as singletons. Time point here: persistent/refractory GD, antithyroid drugs over 5 years with positive TRAb. The authors made the TCR library using RNA they extracted from PBMCs. The sequencing used peripheral blood mononuclear cells (PBMCs), collected when the disease was refractory, from a patient treated with antithyroid drugs. The source is a female donor with Graves disease.

This clonotype was picked up many times. This rearrangement joins TRBV19 to TRBJ2-5; D is possibly TRBD1 or TRBD2 (5 bases each). CDR1 and CDR2 (germline): LNHDA, SQIVND (reference sequence). The V end lost 3 bases, the J end lost 5 bases, and 16 bases lay between the germline ends. The CDR3 is made up of 15 amino acids. The CDR3 region has the DNA TGTGCCAGTAGTATCGGGACCCTGGTGTTCGAGACCCAGTACTTC. Encoded protein: CASSIGTLVFETQYF.

This clonotype appeared many times. The chain employs TRBV29-1 and TRBJ2-5, with TRBD2 matching 8 bases. V lost 3 bases to trimming and J lost 2 bases; unmatched junction nucleotides: 11. Germline lookup yields CDR1 SQVTM and CDR2 ANQGSEA. The CDR3 loop spans 16 amino acids. DNA of the CDR3: TGCAGCGTTGACCGGGAGGGATGGTCGCATCAAGAGACCCAGTACTTC. Translating gives CSVDREGWSHQETQYF.

This clonotype has more than one count but fewer than ten. The chain has TRBV12-3 or TRBV12-4 and TRBJ2-7; no definite D call. The V end was cut by 6 bases, the J end by 7 bases, with 22 bases between. This CDR3 has 15 residues. The CDR3 here is CASSSLGPLGEEQYF. As DNA, the CDR3 is TGTGCCAGCAGCTCCCTTGGGCCGTTAGGTGAGGAGCAGTACTTC.

The CDR3 is CASSQGGRHQPQHF. CDR3 nucleotide sequence: TGTGCCAGCAGCCAAGGAGGGAGACATCAGCCCCAGCATTTT. This chain links TRBV3-1 with TRBJ1-5; D not resolved. This CDR3 spans 14 amino acids. Germline V CDR1 and CDR2: LGHDT, YNNKEL (reference sequence). V dropped 1 base and J dropped 5 bases, with 9 bases sitting between them.

The chain joins TRBV20-1 to TRBJ1-2; tentatively, D is TRBD1 (6 bases). The germline gives CDR1 DFQATT, CDR2 SNEGSKA (reference sequence). The germline V and J ends were trimmed by 2 bases and 5 bases, with 15 bases remaining between them. This CDR3 is 14 amino acids long. The CDR3 nucleotides are TGCAGTGCTAGAACACAGGGATTTGGGTATGGCTACACCTTC. Protein: CSARTQGFGYGYTF.

Comments on this clonotype: Since a much larger clone is just one base distant, this may be a read error. V gene TRBV28 combines with J gene TRBJ1-1; 8 bases match TRBD1. CDR1 and CDR2 (germline): MDHEN, SYDVKM. The CDR3 runs to 16 residues. V shed 5 bases, J shed 6 bases, and the junction held 14 bases outside the gene matches. The CDR3 sequence: CASSPRGTGEIPEAFF. The CDR3 coding sequence is TGTGCCAGCAGTCCACGTGGGACAGGAGAGATCCCTGAAGCTTTCTTT.

As for this clonotype: This could be a read error, since a much larger clone is one nucleotide away. The final CDR3 position lacks the conserved phenylalanine or tryptophan, pointing to a likely read error. The gene calls are TRBV20-1 and TRBJ2-5; 12 nucleotides align to TRBD2. Germline V gene data show CDR1 as DFQATT and CDR2 as SNEGSKA (reference sequence). The CDR3 length is 14 residues. J lost 5 bases, V lost 0 bases, and 1 base had no gene match. CDR3 sequence: CSARETSGSETQYC. CDR3 DNA sequence: TGCAGTGCTAGAGAGACTAGCGGGAGCGAGACCCAGTACTGC.

The table lists this clonotype with many counts. The chain couples TRBV12-3 or TRBV12-4 to TRBJ1-2; 8 nucleotides align to TRBD1. The length of the CDR3 is 14 residues. After removal of 7 bases from V and 4 bases from J, the junction contained 8 bases not matched to a gene. DNA for the CDR3: TGTGCCAGCAACTCACCTGGGACAGGCTATGGCTACACCTTC. Its protein product is CASNSPGTGYGYTF.